The TCR beta chain described here comes from a study of T cells in Graves' hyperthyroidism and ophthalmopathy. Study summary: The blood sample was taken at first diagnosis, before treatment began.

Orbital computed tomography and thyroid ultrasound, together with serum TRAb and thyroxine and clinical symptoms, were used for diagnoses. Extraction of PBMCs used 8.5 to 10 ml of fresh peripheral blood. Amplification yielded TCR beta CDR3 regions, with RNA transcripts as the source. A set of HTBI primers served as the primers for a first-round RT-PCR of the TCR CDR3. TCRdb independently ran MiXCR on the multiplex PCR reads; one entry per CDR3 protein. The sample has hundreds of thousands of distinct CDR3 sequences, approximately 15% seen once. V lost 3 bases and J 7 bases, leaving 9 bases between the germline ends. This CDR3 is 12 amino acids long. CDR1 is DFQATT and CDR2 is SNEGSKA in the germline V gene (reference sequence).

This chain joins TRBV20-1 and TRBJ2-2; D remains ambiguous. The material sequenced was blood. This clonotype was obtained from a woman aged 40 to 50 with Graves' ophthalmopathy. As DNA, the CDR3 is TGCAGTGCTAGTGGCGGCGGCGGGGAGCTGTTTTTT. Its protein is CSASGGGGELFF.